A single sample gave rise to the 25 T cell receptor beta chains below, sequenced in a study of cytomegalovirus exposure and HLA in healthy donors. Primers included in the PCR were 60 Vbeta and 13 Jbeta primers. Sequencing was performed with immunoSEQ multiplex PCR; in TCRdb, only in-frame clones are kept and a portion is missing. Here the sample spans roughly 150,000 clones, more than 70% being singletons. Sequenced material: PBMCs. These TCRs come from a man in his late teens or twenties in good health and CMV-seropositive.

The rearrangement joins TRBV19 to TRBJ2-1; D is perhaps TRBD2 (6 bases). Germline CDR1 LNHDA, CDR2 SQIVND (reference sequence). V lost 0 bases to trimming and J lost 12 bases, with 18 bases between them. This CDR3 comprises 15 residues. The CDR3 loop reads CASSIDPGLTLGQFF. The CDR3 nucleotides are TGTGCCAGTAGTATAGACCCGGGACTCACCTTGGGGCAGTTCTTC.

CDR3 sequence (DNA): TGCGCCAGCAGTCCTTCCGGAGGACAAGAGACCCAGTACTTC. Protein sequence: CASSPSGGQETQYF. The chain employs TRBV5-1 and TRBJ2-5; TRBD2 might be the D (5 bases). Germline V gene data show CDR1 as SGHRS and CDR2 as YFSETQ. V was shortened by 5 bases and J by 2 bases, with 13 bases between the two germline ends. This CDR3 region has 14 residues. Full variable domain (remainder filled in from reference TRBV5-1 and TRBJ2-5): KAGVTQTPRYLIKTRGQQVTLSCSPISGHRSVSWYQQTPGQGLQFLFEYFSETQRNKGNFPGRFSGRQFSNSRSEMNVSTLELGDSALYLCASSPSGGQETQYFGPGTRLLVL.

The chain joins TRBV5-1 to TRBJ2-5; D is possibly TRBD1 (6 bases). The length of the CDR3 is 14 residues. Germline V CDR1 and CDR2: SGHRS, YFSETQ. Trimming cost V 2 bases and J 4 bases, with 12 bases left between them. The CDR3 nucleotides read TGCGCCAGCAGCTTTACAGGGCAAGGAGAGACCCAGTACTTC. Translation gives CASSFTGQGETQYF. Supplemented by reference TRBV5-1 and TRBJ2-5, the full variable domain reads KAGVTQTPRYLIKTRGQQVTLSCSPISGHRSVSWYQQTPGQGLQFLFEYFSETQRNKGNFPGRFSGRQFSNSRSEMNVSTLELGDSALYLCASSFTGQGETQYFGPGTRLLVL.

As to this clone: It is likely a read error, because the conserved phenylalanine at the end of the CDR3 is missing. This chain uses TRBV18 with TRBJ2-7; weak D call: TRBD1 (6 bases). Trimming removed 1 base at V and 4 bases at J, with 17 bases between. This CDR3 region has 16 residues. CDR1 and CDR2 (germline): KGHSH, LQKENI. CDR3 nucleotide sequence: TGTGCCAGCTCACCACGGGTCCGCCCCAGGGGATACGAGCAGTACCTC. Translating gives CASSPRVRPRGYEQYL.

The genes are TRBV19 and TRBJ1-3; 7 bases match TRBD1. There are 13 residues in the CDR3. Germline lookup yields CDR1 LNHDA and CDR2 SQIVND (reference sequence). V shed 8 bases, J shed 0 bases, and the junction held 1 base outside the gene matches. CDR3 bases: TGTGCCAGTGGGGACAGCTCTGGAAACACCATATATTTT. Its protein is CASGDSSGNTIYF. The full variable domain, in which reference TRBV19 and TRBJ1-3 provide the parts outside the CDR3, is DGGITQSPKYLFRKEGQNVTLSCEQNLNHDAMYWYRQDPGQGLRLIYYSQIVNDFQKGDIAEGYSVSREKKESFPLTVTSAQKNPTAFYLCASGDSSGNTIYFGEGSWLTVV.

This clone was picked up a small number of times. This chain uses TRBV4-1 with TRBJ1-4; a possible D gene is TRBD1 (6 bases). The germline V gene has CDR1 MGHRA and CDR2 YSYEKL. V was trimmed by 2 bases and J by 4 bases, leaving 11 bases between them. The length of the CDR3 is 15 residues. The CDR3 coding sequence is TGCGCCAGCAGCCAATCTGGACAGAATAATGAAAAACTGTTTTTT. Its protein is CASSQSGQNNEKLFF.

CDR3 DNA sequence: TGTGCCAGCAGTCCCTTCGGGGGATCCTACGAGCAGTACTTC. Translation: CASSPFGGSYEQYF. The chain is built from TRBV6-5 and TRBJ2-5; perhaps TRBD2 as D (6 bases). Matching the DNA end better, TRBJ2-7 makes the J call doubtful. This CDR3 is built from 14 residues. Germline CDR1 reads MNHEY; CDR2 reads SVGAGI.

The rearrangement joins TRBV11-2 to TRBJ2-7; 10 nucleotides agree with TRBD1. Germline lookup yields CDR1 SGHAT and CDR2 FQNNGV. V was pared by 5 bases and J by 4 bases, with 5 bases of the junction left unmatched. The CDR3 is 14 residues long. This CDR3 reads CASSDRGQPYEQYF. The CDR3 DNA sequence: TGTGCCAGCAGCGACAGGGGGCAGCCGTACGAGCAGTACTTC.

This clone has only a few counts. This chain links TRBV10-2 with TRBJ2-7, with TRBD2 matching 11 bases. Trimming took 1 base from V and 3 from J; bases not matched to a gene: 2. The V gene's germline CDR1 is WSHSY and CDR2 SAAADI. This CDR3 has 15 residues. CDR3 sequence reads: CASSELLAGGYEQYF. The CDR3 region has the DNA TGCGCCAGCAGTGAGTTGCTAGCGGGAGGCTACGAGCAGTACTTC.

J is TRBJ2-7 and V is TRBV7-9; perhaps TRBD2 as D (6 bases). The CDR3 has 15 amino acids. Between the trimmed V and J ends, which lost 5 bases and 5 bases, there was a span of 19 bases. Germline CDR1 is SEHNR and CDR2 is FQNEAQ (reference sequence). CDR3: CASSRILAGTDEQYF. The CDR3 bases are TGTGCCAGCAGCCGAATTCTCGCGGGAACCGACGAGCAGTACTTC.

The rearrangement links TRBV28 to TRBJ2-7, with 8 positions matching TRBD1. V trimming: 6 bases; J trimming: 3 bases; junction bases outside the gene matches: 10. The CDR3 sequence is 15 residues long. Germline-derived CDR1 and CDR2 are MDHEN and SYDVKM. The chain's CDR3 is CASRSAGTGIYEQYF. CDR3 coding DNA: TGTGCCAGCAGGTCCGCCGGGACAGGCATCTACGAGCAGTACTTC.

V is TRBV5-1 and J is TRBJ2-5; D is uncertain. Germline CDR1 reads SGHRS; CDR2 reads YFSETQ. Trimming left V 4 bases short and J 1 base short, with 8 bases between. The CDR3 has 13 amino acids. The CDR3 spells CASSHGLQETQYF. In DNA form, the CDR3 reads TGCGCCAGCAGCCATGGCCTCCAAGAGACCCAGTACTTC. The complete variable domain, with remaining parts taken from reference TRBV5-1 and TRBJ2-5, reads KAGVTQTPRYLIKTRGQQVTLSCSPISGHRSVSWYQQTPGQGLQFLFEYFSETQRNKGNFPGRFSGRQFSNSRSEMNVSTLELGDSALYLCASSHGLQETQYFGPGTRLLVL.

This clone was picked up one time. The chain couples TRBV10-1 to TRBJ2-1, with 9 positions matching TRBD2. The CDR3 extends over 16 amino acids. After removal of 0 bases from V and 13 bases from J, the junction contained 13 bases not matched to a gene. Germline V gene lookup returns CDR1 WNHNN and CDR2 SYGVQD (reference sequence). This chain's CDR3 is CASSESSAGAGGEQFF. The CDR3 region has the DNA TGCGCCAGCAGTGAGTCGAGTGCGGGAGCGGGGGGTGAACAGTTCTTC.

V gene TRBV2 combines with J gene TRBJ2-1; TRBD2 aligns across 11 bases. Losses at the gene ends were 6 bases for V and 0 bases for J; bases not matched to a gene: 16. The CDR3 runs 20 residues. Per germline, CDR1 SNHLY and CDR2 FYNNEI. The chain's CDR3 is CASRGLSGRAPIASYNEQFF. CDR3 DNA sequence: TGTGCCAGCAGGGGACTTAGCGGGAGGGCCCCTATCGCCTCCTACAATGAGCAGTTCTTC.

The CDR3 sequence: CASRPPLAGVTEQYF. The CDR3 DNA is TGTGCCAGCAGGCCCCCCTTAGCGGGAGTAACCGAGCAGTACTTC. This chain connects TRBV6-5 to TRBJ2-7; 9 nucleotides align to TRBD2. Trimming cost V 6 bases and J 6 bases; bases outside gene matches: 12. The CDR3 loop spans 15 amino acids. Looked up from germline, CDR1 is MNHEY and CDR2 is SVGAGI.

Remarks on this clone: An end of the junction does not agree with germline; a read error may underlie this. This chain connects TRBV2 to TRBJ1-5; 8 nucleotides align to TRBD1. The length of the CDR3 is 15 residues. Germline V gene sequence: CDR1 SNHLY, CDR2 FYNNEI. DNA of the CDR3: TGTCCCAGCAGTGATCAGGGGGCTAGCAATCAGCCCCAGCATTTT. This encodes CPSSDQGASNQPQHF.

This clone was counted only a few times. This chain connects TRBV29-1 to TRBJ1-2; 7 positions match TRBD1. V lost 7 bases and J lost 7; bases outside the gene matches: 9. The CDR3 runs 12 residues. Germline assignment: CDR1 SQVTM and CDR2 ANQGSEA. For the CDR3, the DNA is TGCAGCGGCGGACAGGAGGACCGTGGCTACACCTTC. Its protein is CSGGQEDRGYTF.

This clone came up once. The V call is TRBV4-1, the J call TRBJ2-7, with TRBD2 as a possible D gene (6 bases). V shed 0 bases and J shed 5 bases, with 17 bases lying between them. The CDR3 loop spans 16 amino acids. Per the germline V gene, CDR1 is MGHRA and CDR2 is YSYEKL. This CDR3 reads CASSQDRGTGPHEQYF. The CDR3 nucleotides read TGCGCCAGCAGCCAAGACCGCGGGACTGGGCCGCACGAGCAGTACTTC.

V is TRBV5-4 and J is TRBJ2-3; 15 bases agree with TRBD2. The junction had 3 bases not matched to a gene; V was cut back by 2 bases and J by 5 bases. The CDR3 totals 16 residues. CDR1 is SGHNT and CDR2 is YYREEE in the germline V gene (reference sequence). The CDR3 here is CASSLGLAGGIDTQYF. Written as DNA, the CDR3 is TGTGCCAGCAGCTTAGGACTAGCGGGAGGGATAGATACGCAGTATTTT.

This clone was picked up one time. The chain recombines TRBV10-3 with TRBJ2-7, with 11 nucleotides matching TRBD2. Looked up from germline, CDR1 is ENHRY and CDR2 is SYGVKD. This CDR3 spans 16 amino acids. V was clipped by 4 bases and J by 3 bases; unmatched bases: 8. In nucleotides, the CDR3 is TGTGCCATCAGTGTTGTGCTAGCGGGGGGTTTCTACGAGCAGTACTTC. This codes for CAISVVLAGGFYEQYF.

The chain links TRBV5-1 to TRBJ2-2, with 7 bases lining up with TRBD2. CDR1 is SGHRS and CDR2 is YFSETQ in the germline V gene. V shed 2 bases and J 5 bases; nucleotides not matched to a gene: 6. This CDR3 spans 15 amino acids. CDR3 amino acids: CASSLSGVETGELFF. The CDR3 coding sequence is TGCGCCAGCAGCTTAAGCGGGGTAGAGACCGGGGAGCTGTTTTTT.

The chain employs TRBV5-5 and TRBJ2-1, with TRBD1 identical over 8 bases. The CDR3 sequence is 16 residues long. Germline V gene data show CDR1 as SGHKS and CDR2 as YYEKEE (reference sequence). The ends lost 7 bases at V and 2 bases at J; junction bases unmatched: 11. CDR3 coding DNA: TGTGCCAGCGATTATTGGGACAGGACCACCTACAATGAGCAGTTCTTC. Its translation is CASDYWDRTTYNEQFF.

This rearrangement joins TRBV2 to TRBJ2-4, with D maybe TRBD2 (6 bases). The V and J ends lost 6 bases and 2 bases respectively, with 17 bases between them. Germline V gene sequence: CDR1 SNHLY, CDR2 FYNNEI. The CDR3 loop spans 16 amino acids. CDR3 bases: TGTGCCAGCAGCAGGACTATCTCAGGATCCAAAAACATTCAGTACTTC. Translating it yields CASSRTISGSKNIQYF.

The DNA of the CDR3 is TGTGCCTGGAGTGGGCAGGCTTTGTCCTACGAGCAGTACTTC. It codes for CAWSGQALSYEQYF. The chain couples TRBV30 to TRBJ2-5; no reliable D call. The J call could be wrong; TRBJ2-7 is a better fit for the DNA end. The length of the CDR3 is 14 residues. Germline lookup yields CDR1 GTSNPN and CDR2 SVGIG (reference sequence).

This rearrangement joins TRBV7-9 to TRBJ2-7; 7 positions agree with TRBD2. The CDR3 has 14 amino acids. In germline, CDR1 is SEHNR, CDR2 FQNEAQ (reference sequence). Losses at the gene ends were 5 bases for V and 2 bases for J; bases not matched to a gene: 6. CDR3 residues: CASSPPGGTYEQYF. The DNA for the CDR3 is TGTGCCAGCAGCCCCCCGGGAGGTACCTACGAGCAGTACTTC.